This T cell receptor (beta chain) is from a study of graft-versus-host responses after intestinal transplantation. About the study: Grafts were multivisceral, liver-intestinal, or isolated intestinal. Uniformly, recipients were administered anti-thymocyte globulin induction with subsequent tacrolimus and steroids for three to four years. Study-level results: Detection of GvH clones occurred in recipient marrow, and some had their first appearance in ileum or blood. Allografts of one patient group, those with graft-donor T cell macrochimerism, had high graft-versus-host to host-versus-graft clonal ratios.

Only in-frame clones appear in the TCRdb table, and some are missing; sequencing was by immunoSEQ multiplex PCR. Of 60,000 to 80,000 clones in the sample, less than 95% were seen once. V lost 4 bases, J lost 10 bases, and 5 bases stayed unmatched. The germline CDR1 and CDR2 sequences are MGHRA and YSYEKL. CDR3 size: 13 residues. Of note for this clone: The antigen is unknown.

This rearrangement joins TRBV4-1 to TRBJ2-1; 9 nucleotides align to TRBD2. The TCR originated in a human donor who received an intestinal transplant. This specimen was unstimulated CD8+ T cells sorted from spleen or lymph node cells, taken before intestinal transplant. The CDR3 is CASSLGLAREQFF. DNA for the CDR3: TGCGCCAGCAGCCTCGGACTAGCGCGGGAGCAGTTCTTC.